This T cell receptor (beta chain) stems from a study of blood T cell repertoires in COVID-19. Study in general: Samples taken during acute and convalescent COVID-19 were collected in the United States, Italy and Spain.

Generated by immunoSEQ multiplex PCR, the TCRdb table keeps only in-frame clones and is missing some. This table has 220,000 or so clones, about 80% appearing once. CDR1 and CDR2 (germline): SEHNR, FQNEAQ (reference sequence). V was clipped by 2 bases and J by 0 bases; unmatched bases: 7. This CDR3 spans 17 amino acids. The sequencing input was peripheral blood. The TCR sequence derives from a woman aged 55-70 years with acute or convalescent COVID-19. The V gene is TRBV7-9, the J gene TRBJ2-1; 7 positions agree with TRBD2. As DNA, the CDR3 is TGTGCCAGCAGCTTAAGGACTAGTACTCTCTCCTACAATGAGCAGTTCTTC. Translated: CASSLRTSTLSYNEQFF.